A single sample is the source of the 26 T cell receptor beta chains below, sequenced in a study of shared clonotypes between healthy human individuals. Terminally differentiated effector memory CD45RA+ cells were excluded by CCR7 positive selection of CD45RO-negative cells. Libraries were prepared by immunoSEQ multiplex PCR; TCRdb keeps only in-frame clonotypes and omits some of them. In the table there are around 2,100,000 clones, less than 95% of which are singletons. The source material was naive CD8+ T cells sorted from blood. These receptors all come from a man aged 18-30 years in good health.

The V call is TRBV7-9, the J call TRBJ2-7, with D possibly matching TRBD1 (6 bases). The CDR3 has 16 residues. Trimming left V 3 bases short and J 3 bases short, with 18 bases between. Germline CDR1 reads SEHNR; CDR2 reads FQNEAQ (reference sequence). The CDR3 loop is CASSFHRDTLHYEQYF. The CDR3 DNA reads TGTGCCAGCAGCTTCCACCGGGACACCCTTCACTACGAGCAGTACTTC.

The table lists this clone with a few counts. The chain recombines TRBV6-6 with TRBJ1-2; D might be TRBD1 (5 bases). V lost 0 bases and J 3 bases, leaving 8 bases between the germline ends. The CDR3 covers 14 residues. Germline loops: CDR1 MNHNY, CDR2 SVGAGI (reference sequence). In nucleotides, the CDR3 is TGTGCCAGCAGTTACTCGACAGATGACTATGGCTACACCTTC. This translates into CASSYSTDDYGYTF.

The chain uses TRBV7-9 and TRBJ2-1; TRBD2 matches at 9 bases. Germline CDR1 is SEHNR and CDR2 is FQNEAQ (reference sequence). Germline trimming cut 2 bases from V and 8 bases from J; bases unmatched to any gene: 4. The CDR3 extends over 14 amino acids. CDR3 sequence reads: CASSLQAGGDEQFF. CDR3 in DNA: TGTGCCAGCAGCTTACAGGCGGGAGGGGATGAGCAGTTCTTC.

The rearrangement joins TRBV7-2 to TRBJ1-6; D is uncertain. The CDR3 runs to 13 residues. CDR1 is SGHTA and CDR2 is FQGNSA in the germline V gene. For the CDR3, the DNA is TGTGCAGTGGAAGGCTCCTATAATTCACCCCTCCACTTT. It yields the protein CAVEGSYNSPLHF.

This rearrangement joins TRBV19 to TRBJ1-1; 8 bases line up with TRBD1. There are 15 residues in the CDR3. Germline CDR1 LNHDA, CDR2 SQIVND (reference sequence). Trimming took 1 base from V and 3 from J; bases not matched to a gene: 4. CDR3 amino acids: CASSIGDRGYTEAFF. The CDR3 DNA reads TGTGCCAGTAGTATAGGAGACAGGGGATACACTGAAGCTTTCTTT.

The chain joins TRBV28 to TRBJ2-5; possible D gene TRBD2, 7 bases. Germline CDR1 and CDR2: MDHEN and SYDVKM. CDR3 size: 14 residues. Trimming took 7 bases from V and 5 from J, leaving 17 bases between them. The CDR3 coding sequence is TGTGCCAGCATTGAAGTAGGGGGGGACGAGACCCAGTACTTC. Translating it yields CASIEVGGDETQYF. Looking up the rest from reference TRBV28 and TRBJ2-5 gives the full variable domain: DVKVTQSSRYLVKRTGEKVFLECVQDMDHENMFWYRQDPGLGLRLIYFSYDVKMKEKGDIPEGYSVSREKKERFSLILESASTNQTSMYLCASIEVGGDETQYFGPGTRLLVL.

The count of this clone is one. The chain combines TRBV6-1 with TRBJ2-3; tentatively, D is TRBD1 or TRBD2 (5 bases each). This CDR3 has 16 residues. Germline V gene lookup returns CDR1 MNHNS and CDR2 SASEGT. V was cut by 2 bases and J by 3 bases, with 15 bases left in between. The CDR3 protein is CASSELLGTKTDTQYF. Written as DNA, the CDR3 is TGTGCCAGCAGTGAATTATTAGGGACCAAAACAGATACGCAGTATTTT.

J is TRBJ1-3 and V is TRBV7-2; D not resolved. V was shortened by 4 bases and J by 2 bases, with 15 bases between the two germline ends. Germline V gives CDR1 SGHTA, CDR2 FQGNSA. This CDR3 has 16 residues. The CDR3 loop is CASSSWGPSTGNTIYF. The CDR3 nucleotides read TGTGCCAGCAGCTCGTGGGGTCCTTCCACTGGAAACACCATATATTTT.

This chain links TRBV7-9 with TRBJ2-7; the D is unclear. V gave up 1 base and J gave up 7 bases, with 8 bases separating them. Germline CDR1 is SEHNR and CDR2 is FQNEAQ (reference sequence). CDR3 length: 12 residues. CDR3 DNA: TGTGCCAGCAGCTTAGATGACACGGAGCAGTACTTC. Its protein product is CASSLDDTEQYF.

A single count supports this clone. The chain carries TRBV19 and TRBJ2-7; no definite D call. The length of the CDR3 is 11 residues. Trimming left V 8 bases short and J 0 bases short, with 5 bases between. Looked up from germline, CDR1 is LNHDA and CDR2 is SQIVND (reference sequence). CDR3 region: CASQNSYEQYF. For the CDR3, the DNA is TGTGCCAGTCAAAACTCCTACGAGCAGTACTTC. Complete variable domain (other parts from reference TRBV19 and TRBJ2-7): DGGITQSPKYLFRKEGQNVTLSCEQNLNHDAMYWYRQDPGQGLRLIYYSQIVNDFQKGDIAEGYSVSREKKESFPLTVTSAQKNPTAFYLCASQNSYEQYFGPGTRLTVT.

The chain couples TRBV19 to TRBJ2-7; D might be TRBD1 (6 bases). The CDR3 has 15 amino acids. Germline V CDR1 and CDR2: LNHDA, SQIVND (reference sequence). V gave up 3 bases and J gave up 0 bases, with 12 bases separating them. The CDR3 DNA is TGTGCCAGTAGTATCTGGACAGACAGCTCCTACGAGCAGTACTTC. Its translation: CASSIWTDSSYEQYF.

V and J are TRBV6-6 and TRBJ1-6; D ambiguous. V gave up 4 bases and J gave up 7 bases, with 17 bases separating them. CDR3 length: 16 amino acids. Germline lookup yields CDR1 MNHNY and CDR2 SVGAGI (reference sequence). DNA for the CDR3: TGTGCCAGCAGTTCCCCAGCAGACGGGATGAATTCACCCCTCCACTTT. Translating gives CASSSPADGMNSPLHF.

This chain links TRBV7-9 with TRBJ2-3; D is undetermined. Germline CDR1 reads SEHNR; CDR2 reads FQNEAQ (reference sequence). The ends were cut back, 1 base at V and 6 bases at J, with 11 bases in the middle. This CDR3 has 14 residues. DNA for the CDR3: TGTGCCAGCAGCTTAGGATTAGGGCCCGATACGCAGTATTTT. As protein: CASSLGLGPDTQYF.

J is TRBJ2-1 and V is TRBV2, with D perhaps matching TRBD1 or TRBD2 (6 bases each). V was clipped by 0 bases and J by 0 bases, with 18 bases between them. Per germline, CDR1 SNHLY and CDR2 FYNNEI. The CDR3 sequence is 19 residues long. Here the CDR3 reads CASSEARIGGPSSYNEQFF. The CDR3 DNA reads as TGTGCCAGCAGTGAAGCCCGGATTGGGGGGCCGAGCTCCTACAATGAGCAGTTCTTC.

A word on this clone: Other DNA sequences of this sample code for an identical CDR3. The gene calls are TRBV30 and TRBJ1-1; D not certain. Germline loops: CDR1 GTSNPN, CDR2 SVGIG (reference sequence). Trimming pared 5 bases from V and 4 bases from J, leaving 5 bases between. This CDR3 region has 10 residues. As DNA, the CDR3 is TGTGCCTGGGCCGGCACTGAAGCTTTCTTT. Amino acids: CAWAGTEAFF.

J is TRBJ2-7 and V is TRBV4-1; TRBD2 aligns across 7 bases. CDR3 length: 16 amino acids. Germline CDR1 and CDR2: MGHRA and YSYEKL. With 1 base clipped from V and 1 base from J, the junction kept 7 bases outside the gene matches. CDR3 nucleotide sequence: TGCGCCAGCAGCCAAGGGCAGGGAGGGACTTCCTACGAGCAGTACTTC. Translation: CASSQGQGGTSYEQYF.

V usage is TRBV28 and J usage is TRBJ2-5; D may be TRBD2 (6 bases). The germline V gene has CDR1 MDHEN and CDR2 SYDVKM. V was trimmed by 5 bases and J by 0 bases, leaving 10 bases between them. This CDR3 has 14 amino acids. The DNA for the CDR3 is TGTGCCAGCAGTACGTGGGAGGACCAAGAGACCCAGTACTTC. Translation: CASSTWEDQETQYF.

About this clone itself: The sample contains more than one DNA sequence encoding this CDR3. The gene calls are TRBV7-8 and TRBJ1-1, with D unclear. Deletions cut 3 bases from V and 0 bases from J, with 8 bases between. Germline loops: CDR1 SGHVS, CDR2 FQNEAQ. The CDR3 extends over 14 amino acids. The CDR3 here is CASSLASVNTEAFF. As DNA, the CDR3 is TGTGCCAGCAGCTTGGCGAGCGTGAACACTGAAGCTTTCTTT.

The chain combines TRBV6-5 with TRBJ2-1, with 11 positions matching TRBD1. This CDR3 is 15 amino acids long. With 7 bases clipped from V and 4 bases from J, the junction kept 6 bases outside the gene matches. Germline V gene lookup returns CDR1 MNHEY and CDR2 SVGAGI. The CDR3, as DNA: TGTGCCAGCACCTCCGGGACAGGGGGTTACAATGAGCAGTTCTTC. Its protein product is CASTSGTGGYNEQFF.

The chain carries TRBV11-2 and TRBJ2-7; D perhaps matches TRBD2 (7 bases). Trimming took off 5 bases at V and 7 bases at J, with 18 bases between the two ends. The length of the CDR3 is 14 residues. CDR1 SGHAT and CDR2 FQNNGV come from the germline V gene. The CDR3 loop is CASSGRGAEGEQYF. The CDR3 DNA sequence: TGTGCCAGCAGCGGGAGGGGGGCTGAAGGGGAGCAGTACTTC.

This clone has just one count. At the DNA level, this CDR3 is encoded by other sequences in the same sample as well. V usage is TRBV7-6 and J usage is TRBJ2-5; perhaps TRBD2 as D (5 bases). CDR1 is SGHVS, CDR2 FNYEAQ, per germline. V lost 1 base and J 5 bases, leaving 8 bases between the germline ends. This CDR3 contains 13 residues. CDR3 DNA: TGTGCCAGCAGCTTAGACGGGGAGGAGACCCAGTACTTC. This sequence encodes CASSLDGEETQYF.

A remark on this clone: Other nucleotide sequences in the sample specify the same CDR3. This sequence joins TRBV27 and TRBJ2-7, with 12 bases lining up with TRBD2. The CDR3 runs 14 residues. CDR1 and CDR2 (germline): MNHEY, SMNVEV (reference sequence). Trimming took 5 bases from V and 2 from J; bases not matched to a gene: 1. Here the CDR3 reads CASSPSGRAYEQYF. The CDR3 DNA sequence: TGTGCCAGCAGTCCTAGCGGGAGGGCCTACGAGCAGTACTTC.

This clone has only one observation. The chain recombines TRBV27 with TRBJ2-1; TRBD1 aligns across 9 bases. CDR3 size: 14 residues. Germline assignment: CDR1 MNHEY and CDR2 SMNVEV (reference sequence). The V segment lost 7 bases and the J segment 7 bases; nucleotides outside the gene matches: 8. CDR3 amino acids: CASILRDRVNEQFF. As DNA, the CDR3 is TGTGCCAGCATTCTCCGGGACAGGGTTAATGAGCAGTTCTTC.

The chain uses TRBV6-6 and TRBJ1-4, with a weak D call TRBD1 (6 bases). The germline gives CDR1 MNHNY, CDR2 SVGAGI (reference sequence). The CDR3 sequence is 13 residues long. Deletions cut 4 bases from V and 7 bases from J, with 10 bases between. As DNA, the CDR3 is TGTGCCAGCAGTTTCTGGACAGCTGAAAAACTGTTTTTT. This gives the protein CASSFWTAEKLFF.

The chain has TRBV7-9 and TRBJ2-1, with 7 bases that match TRBD1. There are 14 residues in the CDR3. V shed 7 bases, J shed 3 bases, and the junction held 6 bases outside the gene matches. Germline V gene lookup returns CDR1 SEHNR and CDR2 FQNEAQ (reference sequence). The CDR3 bases are TGTGCCAGCACCCAAGGGGACAGCTACAATGAGCAGTTCTTC. Protein sequence: CASTQGDSYNEQFF.

The chain joins TRBV5-1 to TRBJ2-5, with TRBD2 matching over 8 bases. CDR1 is SGHRS, CDR2 YFSETQ, per germline. Trimming took 3 bases from V and 5 from J; bases not matched to a gene: 21. The CDR3 consists of 19 residues. The CDR3 region is CASSWPASGPFNLKETQYF. The CDR3 DNA follows: TGCGCCAGCAGCTGGCCCGCTAGCGGGCCGTTCAACTTAAAGGAGACCCAGTACTTC.